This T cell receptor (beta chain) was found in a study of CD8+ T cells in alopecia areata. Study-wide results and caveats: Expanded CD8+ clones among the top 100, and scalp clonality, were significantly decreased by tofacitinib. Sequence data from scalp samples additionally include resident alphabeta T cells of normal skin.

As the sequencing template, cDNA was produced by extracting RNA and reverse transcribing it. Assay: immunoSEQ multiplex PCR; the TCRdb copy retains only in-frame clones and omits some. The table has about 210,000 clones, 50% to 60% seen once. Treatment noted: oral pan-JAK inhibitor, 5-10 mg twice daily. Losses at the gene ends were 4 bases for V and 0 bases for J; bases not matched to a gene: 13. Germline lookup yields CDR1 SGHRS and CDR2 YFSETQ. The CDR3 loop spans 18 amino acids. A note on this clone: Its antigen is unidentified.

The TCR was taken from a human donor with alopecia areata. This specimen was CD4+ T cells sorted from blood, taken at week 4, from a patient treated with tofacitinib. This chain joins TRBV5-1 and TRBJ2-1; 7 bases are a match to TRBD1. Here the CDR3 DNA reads TGCGCCAGCAGCGAGAGGACAGGCTCTCGGAACTCCTACAATGAGCAGTTCTTC. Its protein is CASSERTGSRNSYNEQFF.